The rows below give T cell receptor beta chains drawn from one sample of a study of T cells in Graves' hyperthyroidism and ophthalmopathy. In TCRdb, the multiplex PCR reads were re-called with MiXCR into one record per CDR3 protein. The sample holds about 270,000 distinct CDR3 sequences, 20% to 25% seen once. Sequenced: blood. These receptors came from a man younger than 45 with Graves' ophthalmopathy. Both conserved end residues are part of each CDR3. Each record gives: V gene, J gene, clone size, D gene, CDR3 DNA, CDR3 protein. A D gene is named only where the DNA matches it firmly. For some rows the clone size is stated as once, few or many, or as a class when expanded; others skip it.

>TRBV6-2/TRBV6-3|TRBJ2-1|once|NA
TGTGCCAGTAATCCGGCGGGGGCGTATGAGCAGTTCTTC
CASNPAGAYEQFF
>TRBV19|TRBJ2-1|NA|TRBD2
TGTGCCAGTAGTACTAGCGGGAGGAACAATGAGCAGTTCTTC
CASSTSGRNNEQFF
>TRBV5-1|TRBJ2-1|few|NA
TGCGCCAGCAGGTCAGGGAGTAATGAGCAGTTCTTC
CASRSGSNEQFF
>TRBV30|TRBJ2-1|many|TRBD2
TGTGCCTGGAGTGGGACTAGCGGACTCTACAATGAGCAGTTCTTC
CAWSGTSGLYNEQFF
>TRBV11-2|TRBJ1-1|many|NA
TGTGCCAGCAGCTTATCTGGGGTAATGAACACTGAAGCTTTCTTT
CASSLSGVMNTEAFF
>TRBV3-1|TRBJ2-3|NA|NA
TGTGCCAGCAGCCCCCAGGGGGGGCTCAGCACAGATACGCAGTATTTT
CASSPQGGLSTDTQYF
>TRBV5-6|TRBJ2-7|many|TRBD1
TGTGCCAGCAGCATGACAGGGGCGGCCTACGAGCAGTACTTC
CASSMTGAAYEQYF
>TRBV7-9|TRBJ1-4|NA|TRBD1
TGTGCCAGCAGCCGGACAGGGGGAGGTTCTAATGAAAAACTGTTTTTT
CASSRTGGGSNEKLFF
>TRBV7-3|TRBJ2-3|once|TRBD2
TGTGCCAGCAGCTTAGAGGGCCGGCTAGCGGGGTTTTTGGGCACAGATACGCAGTATTTT
CASSLEGRLAGFLGTDTQYF
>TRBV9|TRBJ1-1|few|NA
TGTGCCAGCAGCGTAGCGGAGGGTCGGGAGACTGAAGCTTTCTTT
CASSVAEGRETEAFF
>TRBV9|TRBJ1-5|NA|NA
TGTGCCAGCAGCGTAGGGTGTCAGCCCCAGCATTTT
CASSVGCQPQHF
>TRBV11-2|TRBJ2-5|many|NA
TGTGCCAGCAGCCGAAGCGGGACAGGACAAGAGACCCAGTACTTC
CASSRSGTGQETQYF
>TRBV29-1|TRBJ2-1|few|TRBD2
TGCAGCGCGCGGACTAGCGGGAATGAGCAGTTCTTC
CSARTSGNEQFF
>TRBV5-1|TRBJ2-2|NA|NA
TGCGCCAGCAGAGATGACAGTTACACCGGGGAGCTGTTTTTT
CASRDDSYTGELFF
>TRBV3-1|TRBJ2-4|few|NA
TGTGCCAGCAGCCAAGGAGAGACAGTACTAGCCAAAAACATTCAGTACTTC
CASSQGETVLAKNIQYF
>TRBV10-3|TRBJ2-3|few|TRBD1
TGTGCCATCAGTGACTTTCGACAGGGGACAGATACGCAGTATTTT
CAISDFRQGTDTQYF
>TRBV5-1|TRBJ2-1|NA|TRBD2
TGCGCCAGCACTGAGACTAGCGGGAGCTATGAGCAGTTCTTC
CASTETSGSYEQFF
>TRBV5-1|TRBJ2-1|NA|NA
TGCGCCAGCAGCTTGGGACTAGAAGGCAATTCTGAGCAGTTCTTC
CASSLGLEGNSEQFF
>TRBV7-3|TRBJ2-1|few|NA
TGTGCCAGCAGCCAAGCCCGTAGTAATGAGCAGTTCTTC
CASSQARSNEQFF
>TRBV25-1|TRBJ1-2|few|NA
TGTGCCAGCAGTGTAAACTCGGGACAATACTATGGCTACACCTTC
CASSVNSGQYYGYTF
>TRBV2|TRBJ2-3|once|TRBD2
TGTGCCAGCAGTCCAACTAGCGGTGGTGTGAATACGCAGTATTTT
CASSPTSGGVNTQYF
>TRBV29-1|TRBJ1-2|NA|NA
TGCAGCGCCGGGAGGGTCGGCTATGGCTACACCTTC
CSAGRVGYGYTF
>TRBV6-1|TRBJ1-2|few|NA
TGTGCCAGCAGTGCCTCGGACAGTAGTGACTATGGCTACACCTTC
CASSASDSSDYGYTF
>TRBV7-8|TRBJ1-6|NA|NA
TGTGCCAGCAGCTTAGGGCCGGGAGGGAATAATTCACCCCTCCACTTT
CASSLGPGGNNSPLHF
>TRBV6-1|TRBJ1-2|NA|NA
TGTGCCAGCGCCGCCCAGGACAGCCACTATGGCTACACCTTC
CASAAQDSHYGYTF
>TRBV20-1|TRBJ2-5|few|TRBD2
TGCAGTGCTAGAGGTCCGGGTCGGGAGGGCCTGAGGGAGACCCAGTACTTC
CSARGPGREGLRETQYF
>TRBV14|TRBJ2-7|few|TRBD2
TGTGCCAGCAGCCCCCGACTAGCGGGAGCGGTGGAGCAGTACTTC
CASSPRLAGAVEQYF
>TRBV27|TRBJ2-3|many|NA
TGTGCCAGCACTTTTAGCAGTAGCACAGATACGCAGTATTTT
CASTFSSSTDTQYF
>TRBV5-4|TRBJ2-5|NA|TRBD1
TGTGCCAGCAGCATCTGGACAGGGTTAGAGACCCAGTACTTC
CASSIWTGLETQYF
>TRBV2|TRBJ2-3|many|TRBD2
TGTGCCAGCCGGAGGGGTAGCGGGAGGGCAGATACGCAGTATTTT
CASRRGSGRADTQYF
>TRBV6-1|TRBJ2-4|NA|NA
TGTGCCAGCAGTGAACCTTTTGACCAAAACATTCAGTACTTC
CASSEPFDQNIQYF
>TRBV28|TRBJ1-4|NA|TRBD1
TGTGCCAGCAAACCAGGGGGATGGTCCCCGGCTAATGAAAAACTGTTTTTT
CASKPGGWSPANEKLFF
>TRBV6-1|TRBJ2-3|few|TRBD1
TGTGCCAGCAACAAACAGGGGGCCACAGATACGCAGTATTTT
CASNKQGATDTQYF
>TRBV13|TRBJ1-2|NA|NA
TGTGCCAGCAGCTTAGAAGGGGCGAGGTATGGCTACACCTTC
CASSLEGARYGYTF
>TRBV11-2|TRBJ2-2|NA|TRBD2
TGTGCCAGCAGCCCTTTACGGGGACTAGCGGGAGTGGGCGGGGAGCTGTTTTTT
CASSPLRGLAGVGGELFF
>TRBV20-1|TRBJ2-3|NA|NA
TGCAGTGCAGAGCGGAGCACAGATACGCAGTATTTT
CSAERSTDTQYF
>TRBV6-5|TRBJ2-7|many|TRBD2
TGTGCCAGCAGTTACGTAGCGGGGAGCTCCTACGAGCAGTACTTC
CASSYVAGSSYEQYF
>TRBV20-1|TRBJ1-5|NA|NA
TGCAGTGCCCGGACTAGACAGGTTAATCAGCCCCAGCATTTT
CSARTRQVNQPQHF
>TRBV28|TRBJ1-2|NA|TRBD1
TGTGCCAGTCTACAGGGGAACTATGGCTACACCTTC
CASLQGNYGYTF
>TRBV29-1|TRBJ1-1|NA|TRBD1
TGCAGCGTTGACCGGACAGGAGGTACTGAAGCTTTCTTT
CSVDRTGGTEAFF
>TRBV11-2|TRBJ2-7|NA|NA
TGTGCCAGCAGCTTAGATGTCAGGGGCAACGAGCAGTACTTC
CASSLDVRGNEQYF
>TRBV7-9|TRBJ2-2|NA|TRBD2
TGTGCCAGCAGAGGGACTAGCGGAAACACCGGGGAGCTGTTTTTT
CASRGTSGNTGELFF
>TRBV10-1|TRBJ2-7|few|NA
TGCGCCAGCATGGTACACTCCTACGAGCAGTACTTC
CASMVHSYEQYF
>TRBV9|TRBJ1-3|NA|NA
TGTGCCAGCAGCCCTCAGACTTCTGGAAACACCATATATTTT
CASSPQTSGNTIYF
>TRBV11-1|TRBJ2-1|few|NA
TGTGCCAGCAGTGAGATCGGGAACAACAATGAGCAGTTCTTC
CASSEIGNNNEQFF
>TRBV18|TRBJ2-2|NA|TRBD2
TGTGCCAGCTCACTTACTAGCGGGAGATATACCGGGGAGCTGTTTTTT
CASSLTSGRYTGELFF
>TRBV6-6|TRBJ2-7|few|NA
TGTGCCAGCAGTTACGGCCGGTCGGGATACGAGCAGTACTTC
CASSYGRSGYEQYF
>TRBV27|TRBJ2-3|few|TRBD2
TGTGCCAGCAGAGGACTAGCGGGAGCTCGGGGTGGGGATACGCAGTATTTT
CASRGLAGARGGDTQYF
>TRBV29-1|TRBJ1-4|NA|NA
TGCAGCGTGGCCGGCCCACCAAATGAAAAACTGTTTTTT
CSVAGPPNEKLFF
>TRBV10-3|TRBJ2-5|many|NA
TGTGCCATCAGTGAGAGTGGCAGGCAAGAGACCCAGTACTTC
CAISESGRQETQYF
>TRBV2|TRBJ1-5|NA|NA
TGTGCCAGCAGGGGAGGAGGCCAGCCCCAGCATTTT
CASRGGGQPQHF
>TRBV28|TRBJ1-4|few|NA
TGTGCCAGCAGTACCGGGACGGAGAATGAAAAACTGTTTTTT
CASSTGTENEKLFF
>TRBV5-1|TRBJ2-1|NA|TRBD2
TGCGCCAGCAGCTCGGTACTAGCGGGGGGGCCGACCAATGAGCAGTTCTTC
CASSSVLAGGPTNEQFF
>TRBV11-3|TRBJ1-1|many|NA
TGTGCCAGCAGCTTAGATCTTGACACTGAAGCTTTCTTT
CASSLDLDTEAFF
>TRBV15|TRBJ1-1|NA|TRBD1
TGTGCCACCAGCAGAGCGGGGACAGGGGGACGGACTGAAGCTTTCTTT
CATSRAGTGGRTEAFF